Below, 26 T cell receptor beta chains from the same sample are listed, as sequenced in a study of shared clonotypes between healthy human individuals. Assay: immunoSEQ multiplex PCR; the TCRdb copy retains only in-frame clones and omits some. The sample yields millions of clones, roughly 94% seen once. The material sequenced was naive CD4+ T cells sorted from blood. Subset: CD45RA+ positively selected. The receptors come from a young man in good health.

V gene TRBV10-3 combines with J gene TRBJ1-2; D is possibly TRBD1 (5 bases). Trimming took off 0 bases at V and 10 bases at J, with 12 bases between the two ends. There are 13 residues in the CDR3. Per germline, CDR1 ENHRY and CDR2 SYGVKD. The CDR3 DNA reads as TGTGCCATCAGTGAGTCGAACGGCAGGGCCTACACCTTC. Translating gives CAISESNGRAYTF.

The chain is built from TRBV11-3 and TRBJ2-3; 10 bases are shared with TRBD2. Germline V gives CDR1 SGHNT, CDR2 YENEEA. V trimming: 5 bases; J trimming: 1 base; junction bases outside the gene matches: 3. This CDR3 has 15 amino acids. The CDR3 nucleotides read TGTGCCAGCAGCCCTGGACTAGCGGGCACAGATACGCAGTATTTT. Its protein product is CASSPGLAGTDTQYF.

The chain uses TRBV5-1 and TRBJ2-2, with D perhaps matching TRBD1 (6 bases). The CDR3 covers 15 residues. V dropped 8 bases and J dropped 1 base, with 15 bases sitting between them. Germline V gene lookup returns CDR1 SGHRS and CDR2 YFSETQ. CDR3 sequence: CASHIGTMNTGELFF. CDR3 nucleotides: TGCGCCAGTCACATCGGGACAATGAACACCGGGGAGCTGTTTTTT.

This clone was detected only a few times. The CDR3: CASSTGGGYSPLHF. The CDR3 nucleotides are TGTGCCAGCAGTACAGGGGGAGGGTATTCACCCCTCCACTTT. The rearrangement uses TRBV2 and TRBJ1-6; 8 bases are a match to TRBD1. The CDR3 loop spans 14 amino acids. Unmatched junction bases numbered 5, after V lost 5 bases and J lost 8 bases. CDR1 SNHLY and CDR2 FYNNEI come from the germline V gene.

The gene calls are TRBV28 and TRBJ2-1, with a tentative D call TRBD1 (5 bases). Germline V lookup: CDR1 MDHEN, CDR2 SYDVKM. The CDR3 is made up of 12 amino acids. With 5 bases removed from V and 12 bases from J, the gap between germline ends came to 14 bases. This chain's CDR3 is CASSPQGRWQFF. The CDR3 region has the DNA TGTGCCAGCAGTCCCCAGGGCAGATGGCAGTTCTTC.

About this clone itself: One end of the junction is discordant with germline, which a read error may explain. This rearrangement joins TRBV7-7 to TRBJ2-5, with D possibly being TRBD2 (5 bases). The CDR3 length is 17 residues. Germline CDR1 and CDR2: SSHAT and FNYEAQ (reference sequence). The chain's CDR3 is CASSLAHMVTGQETQYF. Written as DNA, the CDR3 is TGTGCTAGCAGCTTAGCGCATATGGTAACCGGGCAAGAGACCCAGTACTTC.

The chain employs TRBV5-6 and TRBJ2-7, with 12 bases lining up with TRBD1. CDR1 is SGHDT and CDR2 is YYEEEE in the germline V gene. The CDR3 is made up of 15 amino acids. Trimming cost V 3 bases and J 6 bases; bases outside gene matches: 7. CDR3 amino acids: CASSSPGQGAGEQYF. CDR3 bases: TGTGCCAGCAGCTCGCCGGGACAGGGGGCTGGCGAGCAGTACTTC.

The chain combines TRBV18 with TRBJ1-5, with D possibly matching TRBD1 (5 bases). This CDR3 has 14 amino acids. V lost 6 bases and J lost 0, with 9 bases in between. CDR1 is KGHSH and CDR2 is LQKENI in the germline V gene. CDR3 bases: TGTGCCAGCTCGTTACAGGCTAGCAATCAGCCCCAGCATTTT. Translating gives CASSLQASNQPQHF. The complete variable domain, with remaining parts taken from reference TRBV18 and TRBJ1-5, reads NAGVMQNPRHLVRRRGQEARLRCSPMKGHSHVYWYRQLPEEGLKFMVYLQKENIIDESGMPKERFSAEFPKEGPSILRIQQVVRGDSAAYFCASSLQASNQPQHFGDGTRLSIL.

V is TRBV27 and J is TRBJ2-7, with D perhaps matching TRBD1 (5 bases). Germline V gene sequence: CDR1 MNHEY, CDR2 SMNVEV (reference sequence). V lost 2 bases, J lost 5 bases, and 16 bases lay in between. The CDR3 contains 15 residues. The CDR3 sequence: CASSLRLTAFHEQYF. The CDR3 DNA reads TGTGCCAGCAGTTTACGTTTGACAGCCTTCCACGAGCAGTACTTC.

CDR3 nucleotide sequence: TGTGCCAGCAGCTTGGGACAGTCCCCCTACGAGCAGTACTTC. Protein: CASSLGQSPYEQYF. J is TRBJ2-7 and V is TRBV7-2; TRBD1 matches at 7 bases. Germline CDR1 and CDR2: SGHTA and FQGNSA. The CDR3 runs to 14 residues. V lost 3 bases and J lost 2; bases outside the gene matches: 4.

The chain uses TRBV5-1 and TRBJ1-1; no clear D gene. Germline loops: CDR1 SGHRS, CDR2 YFSETQ. The ends were cut back, 0 bases at V and 6 bases at J, with 12 bases in the middle. This CDR3 has 14 amino acids. CDR3 DNA sequence: TGCGCCAGCAGCTTGGCCCCGGGGATCGCTGAAGCTTTCTTT. It encodes CASSLAPGIAEAFF. The complete variable domain, with remaining parts taken from reference TRBV5-1 and TRBJ1-1, reads KAGVTQTPRYLIKTRGQQVTLSCSPISGHRSVSWYQQTPGQGLQFLFEYFSETQRNKGNFPGRFSGRQFSNSRSEMNVSTLELGDSALYLCASSLAPGIAEAFFGQGTRLTVV.

The rearrangement joins TRBV5-3 to TRBJ1-2; D ambiguous. TRBV5-3 is given ORF status, its function remaining uncertain. The CDR3 sequence is 20 residues long. Trimming took 5 bases from V and 4 from J, leaving 33 bases between them. The CDR3 DNA reads TGTGCCAGAAGACACCAGAATTTAAGAGTCCGTCTAGAATTCCTCTATGGCTACACCTTC. Translation gives CARRHQNLRVRLEFLYGYTF.

The genes are TRBV2 and TRBJ2-3, with 7 bases fitting TRBD1. This CDR3 region has 13 residues. Germline V gene sequence: CDR1 SNHLY, CDR2 FYNNEI. V dropped 8 bases and J dropped 3; count of bases not matched to a gene: 5. The CDR3 sequence is CASAGDSTDTQYF. CDR3 bases: TGTGCCAGCGCAGGGGACAGTACAGATACGCAGTATTTT. Using reference TRBV2 and TRBJ2-3 for the parts outside the CDR3, the full variable domain is EPEVTQTPSHQVTQMGQEVILRCVPISNHLYFYWYRQILGQKVEFLVSFYNNEISEKSEIFDDQFSVERPDGSNFTLKIRSTKLEDSAMYFCASAGDSTDTQYFGPGTRLTVL.

The rearrangement links TRBV28 to TRBJ1-5, with 10 bases that match TRBD1. V was clipped by 2 bases and J by 6 bases; unmatched bases: 4. The CDR3 is made up of 15 amino acids. CDR1 and CDR2 from the germline V gene are MDHEN and SYDVKM. CDR3 nucleotides: TGTGCCAGCAGTTTAAGACAGGGGGCAGTTCAGCCCCAGCATTTT. Protein: CASSLRQGAVQPQHF.

The V and J genes are TRBV6-5 and TRBJ1-5; D call uncertain. The CDR3 is made up of 14 amino acids. V was cut by 6 bases and J by 3 bases, with 12 bases left in between. Germline lookup yields CDR1 MNHEY and CDR2 SVGAGI. CDR3 sequence (DNA): TGTGCCAGCAGCCGCGACGGCCCCAATCAGCCCCAGCATTTT. Translation: CASSRDGPNQPQHF.

CDR3 in DNA: TGTGCCAGCAGCTCGGGCCCGGGCGAGCAGTACTTC. Protein sequence: CASSSGPGEQYF. The chain carries TRBV7-9 and TRBJ2-7; D remains ambiguous. The V end lost 4 bases, the J end lost 6 bases, and 10 bases lay between the germline ends. CDR3 size: 12 residues. Germline V gene sequence: CDR1 SEHNR, CDR2 FQNEAQ (reference sequence).

About this clone itself: Other DNA variants within this sample encode the same CDR3. The CDR3 nucleotides are TGTGCCAGCAGTGAAGGGGAGGGCTCGGGACAGCCCCAGCATTTT. Translating gives CASSEGEGSGQPQHF. The chain is built from TRBV6-1 and TRBJ1-5; unclear D gene. The CDR3 spans 15 residues. V lost 1 base to trimming and J lost 7 bases, with 14 bases between them. The germline V gene encodes CDR1 MNHNS and CDR2 SASEGT.

On this clone itself: This specimen includes other DNA sequences encoding the same CDR3. This chain connects TRBV5-1 to TRBJ1-6; 8 positions match TRBD1. Trimming at V came to 3 bases and at J to 4 bases, leaving 3 bases not matched to a gene. CDR1 and CDR2 (germline): SGHRS, YFSETQ. The CDR3 loop spans 15 amino acids. CDR3 amino acids: CASSSDRGYNSPLHF. Here the CDR3 DNA reads TGCGCCAGCAGCTCCGACAGGGGTTATAATTCACCCCTCCACTTT. Together with reference TRBV5-1 and TRBJ1-6, the CDR3 gives the full variable domain: KAGVTQTPRYLIKTRGQQVTLSCSPISGHRSVSWYQQTPGQGLQFLFEYFSETQRNKGNFPGRFSGRQFSNSRSEMNVSTLELGDSALYLCASSSDRGYNSPLHFGNGTRLTVT.

The chain links TRBV7-2 to TRBJ2-3; 9 positions agree with TRBD2. The CDR3 is made up of 15 amino acids. V dropped 1 base and J dropped 6; count of bases not matched to a gene: 5. Germline assignment: CDR1 SGHTA and CDR2 FQGNSA. The CDR3 coding sequence is TGTGCCAGCAGCTTAGGTCTAGCGGGACCCGATACGCAGTATTTT. Translation: CASSLGLAGPDTQYF.

V and J are TRBV6-1 and TRBJ2-2; no definite D call. Trimming removed 1 base from V and 1 base from J, with 10 bases in between. This CDR3 spans 16 amino acids. Per germline, CDR1 MNHNS and CDR2 SASEGT. Here the CDR3 DNA reads TGTGCCAGCAGTGAAGTGTGGCAGGTGAACACCGGGGAGCTGTTTTTT. The encoded protein is CASSEVWQVNTGELFF.

The chain is built from TRBV4-1 and TRBJ2-7; 11 bases match TRBD1. The V gene end was trimmed by 0 bases and the J gene end by 5 bases; junction bases not matched to a gene: 6. Germline assignment: CDR1 MGHRA and CDR2 YSYEKL. This CDR3 spans 16 amino acids. The CDR3 DNA reads TGCGCCAGCAGCCAAGATCGGACAGGGGGCTTGAACGAGCAGTACTTC. Its protein product is CASSQDRTGGLNEQYF.

The chain couples TRBV6-5 to TRBJ2-1; no clear D. The CDR3 extends over 15 amino acids. Germline V gives CDR1 MNHEY, CDR2 SVGAGI. Trimming took off 1 base at V and 0 bases at J, with 7 bases between the two ends. The CDR3 protein is CASSYLATSYNEQFF. CDR3 nucleotide sequence: TGTGCCAGCAGTTACTTGGCTACCTCCTACAATGAGCAGTTCTTC.

This chain joins TRBV30 and TRBJ1-3; tentative D call: TRBD1 (5 bases). Germline-derived CDR1 and CDR2 are GTSNPN and SVGIG (reference sequence). Trimming removed 3 bases from V and 0 bases from J, with 12 bases in between. This CDR3 spans 15 amino acids. CDR3 sequence reads: CAWSGDSLSGNTIYF. Written as DNA, the CDR3 is TGTGCCTGGAGCGGGGACTCCCTCTCTGGAAACACCATATATTTT.

The rearrangement uses TRBV28 and TRBJ2-1; D is unresolved. The V gene lost 2 bases and the J gene lost 7 bases, with 12 bases spanning the gap. Germline V lookup: CDR1 MDHEN, CDR2 SYDVKM. The CDR3 extends over 14 amino acids. The CDR3 loop is CASSLPRGPNEQFF. CDR3 DNA: TGTGCCAGCAGTTTACCGCGAGGTCCAAATGAGCAGTTCTTC.

The V call is TRBV7-6, the J call TRBJ2-1; perhaps TRBD1 as D (6 bases). Germline-derived CDR1 and CDR2 are SGHVS and FNYEAQ. The germline V and J ends were trimmed by 1 base and 9 bases, with 16 bases remaining between them. The CDR3 runs to 15 residues. This chain's CDR3 is CASSLVGNGGGEQFF. The CDR3, as DNA: TGTGCCAGCAGCTTAGTCGGAAATGGGGGCGGTGAGCAGTTCTTC.

This clone was counted a single time. This chain links TRBV7-6 with TRBJ2-2; 8 nucleotides align to TRBD1. Trimming at V came to 0 bases and at J to 2 bases, leaving 8 bases not matched to a gene. Germline CDR1 is SGHVS and CDR2 is FNYEAQ. This CDR3 comprises 18 residues. The CDR3 DNA sequence: TGTGCCAGCAGCTTAGCACCCTTGACAGGGGCCAACACCGGGGAGCTGTTTTTT. Its translation is CASSLAPLTGANTGELFF.